This TCR beta chain is drawn from a study of CD8 T cells in ankylosing spondylitis (dated 2017 in TCRdb). Regarding the study in general: The study profiled T cell receptor beta repertoires in healthy donors and ankylosing spondylitis patients to find disease-linked TCR variants. Peripheral blood was sampled, and synovial fluid was additionally collected from ankylosing spondylitis patients. In total, the full study cohort was made up of approximately 99 healthy donors and approximately 24 ankylosing spondylitis patients. Study-wide findings and limitations: Significant enrichment of the disease-linked clones was reported in matched synovial fluid samples from ankylosing spondylitis patients. A CD8+ phenotype was shown by the disease-linked clones, which were found at relatively low frequencies in peripheral blood. Blood from ankylosing spondylitis patients appeared to be characterized by a TCR beta motif made up of several highly homologous amino acid variants. Some motif variants were previously reported in synovial fluid and blood of reactive arthritis patients, suggesting common disease-initiation mechanisms.

As regards this clonotype: Its specific antigen is unknown. Per-base quality was not reported, and no clone a single base away is much larger than it.

CDR1 and CDR2 are drawn from the germline V gene: SQVTM, ANQGSEA. From the cysteine through the phenylalanine, the CDR3 covers 13 amino acids. Only CDR3 DNA is held: 39 bases, read in frame from base 1. V was cut back by 8 bases and J by 2 bases, leaving a gap of 13 bases between them. TCRdb names Illumina HiSeq 2500 as the instrument used. Quantitative 5'-RACE with molecular barcodes was the method used to prepare the TCR beta libraries. Under the source paper's analysis protocol: Disease-linked TCR variants were identified with a new computational method built on a probabilistic model of VDJ rearrangement. TCRdb cleaned the public reads at Q25 with fastp, built clones with MiXCR and kept in-frame beta chains. Each CDR3 protein gets just one entry, which takes the most common genes and DNA from the rows behind it. TCRdb, not the authors, supplied the V and J calls. This sample comprises roughly 120,000 distinct CDR3 sequences, 12% to 15% of them detected only once. The ten top clones hold around 3% of the sample.

This chain is built from TRBV29-1 and TRBJ2-1; TRBD2 is a weak D gene call, 6 bases matching. This TCR derives from a female donor with ankylosing spondylitis or in good health (not recorded which). Sequencing was carried out using blood, either unsorted or a sorted T cell fraction (not recorded which). The nucleotide sequence is TGCAGCATCTCTAGCGAGCCCTACAATGAGCAGTTCTTC. This sequence encodes CSISSEPYNEQFF.